This T cell receptor (beta chain) was profiled in a study of cytomegalovirus exposure and HLA in healthy donors. The study's findings and limits: Earlier analysis yielded a pattern in which most TCR beta V segments were productive about 90% or about 30% of the time. Follow-up analysis found HLA locus-dependent TCR association rates, highest for DRB1 and lowest for HLA-C. Specific recognition of CMV antigens was confirmed in vitro for a few chains (all CMV-associated).

PCR employed 60 Vbeta and 13 Jbeta primers. The data were produced by immunoSEQ multiplex PCR, yet TCRdb's version contains in-frame clones alone and is incomplete. Here the sample spans 90,000 to 120,000 clones, around 72% being singletons. This clone was counted a single time. The antigen is unknown. Material for sequencing was PBMCs. The source of this sequence is a male donor in good health and CMV-seropositive.

The CDR3 DNA reads as TGTGCTAGTGGGGGACTGAGCCATCTCCCAGAGACCCAGTACTTC. It is translated as CASGGLSHLPETQYF. V usage is TRBV12-5 and J usage is TRBJ2-5; D perhaps matches TRBD2 (6 bases). V lost 6 bases, J lost 4 bases, and 18 bases lay in between. In germline, CDR1 is LGHNT, CDR2 FRNRAP. The CDR3 totals 15 residues.